This T cell receptor (beta chain) was recorded in a study of blood T cell repertoires in COVID-19. Clones were sequenced by immunoSEQ multiplex PCR, and TCRdb holds only the in-frame ones, with some missing. The sample has about 68,000 clones, around 84% seen once. Germline V gene lookup returns CDR1 SGHNT and CDR2 YYREEE (reference sequence). V lost 1 base and J lost 10, with 11 bases in between. The length of the CDR3 is 12 residues. The chain has TRBV5-4 and TRBJ1-1; tentatively, D is TRBD1 (5 bases). The specimen was peripheral blood. This receptor was taken from a man aged 50-60 years with acute or convalescent COVID-19. CDR3: CASSLPLGGAFF. The CDR3 nucleotides are TGTGCCAGCAGCTTGCCGCTGGGGGGAGCTTTCTTT.